The sequence of this T cell receptor (beta chain) was determined in a study of blood T cells in healthy people across ages. Whole-study findings and limits: A strong correlation was found between TCR beta diversity and the percentage of naive T cells. Across the age range, TCR beta diversity per million T cells fell in a roughly linear way.

This clonotype was seen a handful of times. Its specificity is not known. Primed by a sample-barcoded 5' primer and a J-beta primer mix, a second PCR proceeded for 7 to 11 cycles. Each cDNA molecule, via a template-switch adaptor with 12 random nucleotides, was tagged. MiXCR, applied by TCRdb to the 5' RACE reads, yields one record per CDR3 protein. The sample consists of about a million distinct CDR3 sequences, roughly two fifths of them appearing once. Per sample, no less than 5 micrograms of total RNA were extracted. The CDR3 is 15 residues long. V lost 1 base, J lost 0 bases, and 12 bases lay in between. Germline-derived CDR1 and CDR2 are DFQATT and SNEGSKA (reference sequence).

This chain joins TRBV20-1 and TRBJ1-2; D unresolved. The sequence was collected from a man younger than 35 in good health. Sequencing was done on a sample of blood. The CDR3 nucleotides are TGCAGTGCTAGAGTCTCCCTGGAAACTAACTATGGCTACACCTTC. This codes for CSARVSLETNYGYTF.